A selection of T cell receptor beta chains follows, all from one sample in a study of regulatory T cells in long-lasting Graves disease. MiXCR, applied by TCRdb to the multiplex PCR reads, yields one record per CDR3 protein. Among a few hundred thousand distinct CDR3 sequences, roughly 15% were seen once, and the ten largest hold 7.8%. These sequences were also reported in another study, on T cells in Graves' hyperthyroidism and ophthalmopathy.

The starting material was peripheral blood mononuclear cells (PBMCs), obtained at new diagnosis, from a patient treated with antithyroid drugs. All receptors derive from a woman in her thirties or forties with Graves disease. Each CDR3 is given with its conserved first and last residue. D genes are given only for firm matches. Clone size is not always given. Where it is, it says once, few, many or a class for expanded clones.

V gene	clone size	D gene	J gene	CDR3 protein	CDR3 DNA
TRBV7-9	few	TRBD1	TRBJ1-5	CASSFGQGIYNQPQHF	TGTGCCAGCAGCTTTGGACAGGGCATATACAATCAGCCCCAGCATTTT
TRBV29-1	many	TRBD2	TRBJ2-1	CSVSGGGLNEQFF	TGCAGCGTCTCCGGCGGGGGTTTAAATGAGCAGTTCTTC
TRBV15	NA	TRBD1	TRBJ1-2	CATSRDRDRPTYTF	TGTGCCACCAGCAGAGACCGGGACAGGCCGACTTACACCTTC
TRBV27	few	TRBD2	TRBJ2-5	CASSWLADQETQYF	TGTGCCAGCAGTTGGCTAGCGGATCAAGAGACCCAGTACTTC
TRBV28	many	NA	TRBJ2-2	CASNSEVAKNTGELFF	TGTGCCAGCAACAGTGAGGTAGCGAAAAACACCGGGGAGCTGTTTTTT
TRBV7-3	few	NA	TRBJ2-6	CASSLGTNVLTF	TGTGCCAGCAGCTTAGGAACCAACGTCCTGACTTTC
TRBV10-3	many	NA	TRBJ1-5	CAISELNQPQHF	TGTGCCATCAGTGAGTTGAATCAGCCCCAGCATTTT
TRBV2	many	TRBD2	TRBJ2-5	CASSTETSAQETQYF	TGTGCCAGCAGCACCGAGACTAGCGCCCAAGAGACCCAGTACTTC
TRBV3-1	many	TRBD1	TRBJ2-5	CASSPRTGEGETQYF	TGTGCCAGCAGCCCCCGGACAGGGGAGGGAGAGACCCAGTACTTC
TRBV20-1	NA	NA	TRBJ2-7	CSARDGGWGQGGYEQYF	TGCAGTGCTAGAGATGGTGGTTGGGGGCAGGGGGGCTACGAGCAGTACTTC
TRBV28	many	NA	TRBJ1-1	CASIGTSLRAFF	TGTGCCAGCATCGGCACTTCCCTGCGGGCTTTCTTT
TRBV27	NA	NA	TRBJ1-6	CASSRGRYNSPLHF	TGTGCCAGCAGCCGGGGCAGATATAATTCACCCCTCCACTTT
TRBV5-6	NA	NA	TRBJ2-1	CASSRLEVEQFF	TGTGCCAGCAGCCGGCTGGAGGTGGAGCAGTTCTTC
TRBV28	many	NA	TRBJ2-1	CASSIGGSYNEQFF	TGTGCCAGCAGCATCGGAGGCTCCTACAATGAGCAGTTCTTC